This passage covers 10 T cell receptor beta chains from one sample sequenced in a study of blood T cells in healthy people across ages (dated by TCRdb to between 2014 and 2017). The method behind the library was 5' RACE. Sequencing relied on an Illumina HiSeq 2500. The second PCR ran for about 7 to 11 cycles and used a J-beta primer mix along with a sample-barcoded 5' primer. TCRdb reran the public reads through fastp at Q25 and MiXCR, keeping productive beta chains. Each entry merges the rows of one CDR3 protein and shows their most common DNA and genes. Present in this sample are under 950,000 distinct CDR3 sequences, 20% to 25% of which were seen just once. Less than 25% of the sample lies in the top ten. The material sequenced was blood. These receptors came from a man aged 65 to 85 in good health.

V and J are TRBV20-1 and TRBJ1-2; D unresolved. The CDR3 spans 13 residues. Looked up from germline, CDR1 is DFQATT and CDR2 is SNEGSKA (reference sequence). The V and J ends lost 0 bases and 4 bases respectively, with 9 bases between them. The CDR3 sequence: CSARDPGFYGYTF. The CDR3 DNA is TGCAGTGCTAGAGATCCGGGATTCTATGGCTACACCTTC.

V gene TRBV12-3 or TRBV12-4 combines with J gene TRBJ2-5, with 10 bases that match TRBD1. The assigned J gene may be wrong: the sequence end matches TRBJ2-7 better. The CDR3 is 14 amino acids. CDR3 residues: CASSLGTGGREQYF. The CDR3 nucleotides are TGTGCCAGCAGTTTAGGGACAGGGGGACGCGAGCAGTACTTC.

This clonotype has only a few counts. This chain joins TRBV12-3 or TRBV12-4 and TRBJ2-1; D ambiguous. Trimming took off 6 bases at V and 8 bases at J, with 14 bases between the two ends. This CDR3 spans 13 amino acids. CDR3 nucleotides: TGTGCCAGCAGCCCGCCCGGGTGGGATGAGCAGTTCTTC. Amino acids: CASSPPGWDEQFF.

The chain is built from TRBV6-1 and TRBJ2-7; TRBD1 aligns across 7 bases. The DNA end is a closer match to TRBJ2-1, so the J assignment may be wrong. The CDR3 consists of 14 residues. Germline V gene sequence: CDR1 MNHNS, CDR2 SASEGT. The DNA of the CDR3 is TGTGCCAGCAGGAGGGACAGTACGCGTCGTGAGCAGTTCTTC. As protein: CASRRDSTRREQFF.

In this sample, this clonotype turned up a few times. The rearrangement uses TRBV7-9 and TRBJ2-1, with D perhaps assigned TRBD1 or TRBD2 (6 bases each). The germline V gene encodes CDR1 SEHNR and CDR2 FQNEAQ (reference sequence). V shed 2 bases and J shed 4 bases, with 12 bases lying between them. The CDR3 covers 15 residues. The CDR3 DNA is TGTGCCAGCAGCTTAATGGGGGGCGATTACAATGAGCAGTTCTTC. The encoded protein is CASSLMGGDYNEQFF.

The chain joins TRBV29-1 to TRBJ1-2; D perhaps matches TRBD1 (5 bases). Trimming cost V 3 bases and J 4 bases, with 15 bases left between them. Germline values: CDR1 SQVTM, CDR2 ANQGSEA. This CDR3 has 14 residues. The DNA for the CDR3 is TGCAGCGTTGACCCCGAGGGGCGGCTCTATGGCTACACCTTC. Translated: CSVDPEGRLYGYTF.

This rearrangement joins TRBV28 to TRBJ2-7, with 8 nucleotides matching TRBD1. Germline V gene data show CDR1 as MDHEN and CDR2 as SYDVKM. This CDR3 has 16 residues. V dropped 1 base and J dropped 5; count of bases not matched to a gene: 10. The CDR3, as DNA: TGTGCCAGCAGTTTATTGGGGGACAGGCGGGGTCACGAGCAGTACTTC. It translates to CASSLLGDRRGHEQYF.

V usage is TRBV6-5 and J usage is TRBJ1-1, with D possibly matching TRBD1 (5 bases). From germline, CDR1 is MNHEY and CDR2 SVGAGI. This CDR3 is built from 15 residues. Trimming took 4 bases from V and 5 from J, leaving 17 bases between them. CDR3 bases: TGTGCCAGCAGTTTCAGGGTAACGACGGGTACTGAAGCTTTCTTT. It specifies CASSFRVTTGTEAFF.

The chain carries TRBV12-3 or TRBV12-4 and TRBJ2-5; 10 bases match TRBD2. The tail of the sequence fits TRBJ2-1 better, so the J call may be wrong. The CDR3 sequence is 14 residues long. In nucleotides, the CDR3 is TGTGCCAGCAGTGCCAGCGGGGGGGACAATGAGCAGTTCTTC. Its protein product is CASSASGGDNEQFF.

This clonotype was picked up a small number of times. The V gene is TRBV20-1, the J gene TRBJ1-5; 7 bases are shared with TRBD1. After removal of 5 bases from V and 0 bases from J, the junction contained 7 bases not matched to a gene. Germline V gene sequence: CDR1 DFQATT, CDR2 SNEGSKA (reference sequence). The CDR3 runs to 15 residues. The CDR3 nucleotides are TGCAGTGCTCCGGACAGGCCTAATAGCAATCAGCCCCAGCATTTT. Its translation is CSAPDRPNSNQPQHF.